This TCR beta chain was obtained from a study of blood T cell repertoires in COVID-19. Study background: Whether acute or convalescent, the COVID-19 samples came from the United States, Italy and Spain.

Germline CDR1 SGHRS, CDR2 YFSETQ. This CDR3 is 17 amino acids long. V gave up 0 bases and J gave up 3 bases; unmatched junction bases: 9. Generated by immunoSEQ multiplex PCR, the TCRdb table keeps only in-frame clones and is missing some. The sample contains 250,000 to 350,000 clones, about 88% of which appear only once. The cohort comprised adults aged 18 to 89 years residing in about two dozen US areas. The V gene is TRBV5-1, the J gene TRBJ1-2; 9 nucleotides agree with TRBD1. This receptor was obtained from a man between 60 and 75 years old who had recovered from COVID-19. Sequencing used PBMCs or T cells enriched from blood (not recorded which). This chain's CDR3 is CASSLEVQGAVYYGYTF. CDR3 nucleotides: TGCGCCAGCAGCTTGGAAGTACAGGGGGCGGTTTACTATGGCTACACCTTC.